The rows below give T cell receptor beta chains drawn from one sample of a study of technical replicates of blood from a handful of donors. TCRdb's copy holds only in-frame clones and misses some; the assay was immunoSEQ multiplex PCR. The data contain around 100,000 clones, 85% to 95% of them seen just once; the ten biggest clones take up 0.3% to 0.35%. Input material: T cells isolated from PBMCs. These receptors were taken from a human donor in good health. Each CDR3 is given with its conserved first and last residue. The order of the fields is J gene, V gene, clone size, D gene, CDR3 DNA, CDR3 protein. A D gene is named only where the DNA matches it firmly. Not every row has a clone size; where given, it reads once, few, many or a size class.

J gene: TRBJ2-7; V gene: TRBV5-6; clone size: .; D gene: TRBD2; CDR3 DNA: TGTGCCAGCAGCCCCTTAGCGGGAGGGAGTGGCGAGCAGTACTTC; CDR3 protein: CASSPLAGGSGEQYF
J gene: TRBJ2-7; V gene: TRBV11-3; clone size: once; D gene: TRBD1; CDR3 DNA: TGTGCCAGCAGCCCGTGGGACAGAGAATACGAGCAGTACTTC; CDR3 protein: CASSPWDREYEQYF
J gene: TRBJ2-3; V gene: TRBV7-6; clone size: .; D gene: .; CDR3 DNA: TGTGCCAGCAGCGCCATCGGAGGACAGCTCACAGATACGCAGTATTTT; CDR3 protein: CASSAIGGQLTDTQYF
J gene: TRBJ1-1; V gene: TRBV20-1; clone size: .; D gene: .; CDR3 DNA: TGCAGTGCTCCCCTCGGGAATGAAGCTTTCTTT; CDR3 protein: CSAPLGNEAFF
J gene: TRBJ1-1; V gene: TRBV2; clone size: .; D gene: TRBD1; CDR3 DNA: TGTGCCAGCAGTGGACAGGGGCTAGGAACTGAAGCTTTCTTT; CDR3 protein: CASSGQGLGTEAFF
J gene: TRBJ2-2; V gene: TRBV4-3; clone size: .; D gene: .; CDR3 DNA: TGCGCCAGCAGCCAAGATTGGGGGGCCGGGGAGCTGTTTTTT; CDR3 protein: CASSQDWGAGELFF
J gene: TRBJ2-3; V gene: TRBV9; clone size: .; D gene: TRBD2; CDR3 DNA: TGTGCCAGCAGCTATGCGGGAGATCGTACAGATACGCAGTATTTT; CDR3 protein: CASSYAGDRTDTQYF
J gene: TRBJ1-5; V gene: TRBV2; clone size: .; D gene: .; CDR3 DNA: TGTGCCAGCAGGGCGGGACTGTCTTATCAGCCCCAGCATTTT; CDR3 protein: CASRAGLSYQPQHF
J gene: TRBJ2-3; V gene: TRBV7-3; clone size: .; D gene: TRBD2; CDR3 DNA: TGTGCCAGCAGCTTAGCCGGGACTAGCGGCACAGATACGCAGTATTTT; CDR3 protein: CASSLAGTSGTDTQYF
J gene: TRBJ1-2; V gene: TRBV7-9; clone size: .; D gene: TRBD1; CDR3 DNA: TGTGCCAGCAGCTTAGGAGGGGACAGCTATGGCTACACCTTC; CDR3 protein: CASSLGGDSYGYTF
J gene: TRBJ2-7; V gene: TRBV10-1; clone size: .; D gene: .; CDR3 DNA: TGCGCCAGCAGTGGATACCCCAGCTCCTACGAGCAGTACTTC; CDR3 protein: CASSGYPSSYEQYF
J gene: TRBJ1-4; V gene: TRBV5-1; clone size: .; D gene: TRBD1; CDR3 DNA: TGCGCCAGCAGCTCGGGACAGGAACATGAAAAACTGTTTTTT; CDR3 protein: CASSSGQEHEKLFF
J gene: TRBJ1-2; V gene: TRBV27; clone size: .; D gene: TRBD1; CDR3 DNA: TGTGCCAGCAGTTCCTCGGACAGGGGTATCGACTACACCTTC; CDR3 protein: CASSSSDRGIDYTF
J gene: TRBJ2-1; V gene: TRBV28; clone size: .; D gene: TRBD2; CDR3 DNA: TGTGCCAGCAGTTCCCGACGGACACTAGCGGGACCCAATGAGCAGTTCTTC; CDR3 protein: CASSSRRTLAGPNEQFF
J gene: TRBJ1-2; V gene: TRBV5-4; clone size: .; D gene: TRBD1; CDR3 DNA: TGTGCCAGCAGCTTCCCGGGACAGCAAGGTTATGGCTACACCTTC; CDR3 protein: CASSFPGQQGYGYTF
J gene: TRBJ2-7; V gene: TRBV5-1; clone size: .; D gene: .; CDR3 DNA: TGCGCCAGCAGGACAGACGGGCCCTACGAGCAGTACTTC; CDR3 protein: CASRTDGPYEQYF
J gene: TRBJ1-5; V gene: TRBV4-1; clone size: .; D gene: TRBD1; CDR3 DNA: TGCGCCAGCAGCGAGACAGGGGGCCATCAGCCCCAGCATTTT; CDR3 protein: CASSETGGHQPQHF
J gene: TRBJ1-4; V gene: TRBV18; clone size: .; D gene: .; CDR3 DNA: TGTGCCAGCTCACCCTCCTTCGGCAGGGTTAATGAAAAACTGTTTTTT; CDR3 protein: CASSPSFGRVNEKLFF
J gene: TRBJ2-7; V gene: TRBV19; clone size: .; D gene: .; CDR3 DNA: TGTGCCAGTAGTATGGGGACATCCCTGGAGCAGTACTTC; CDR3 protein: CASSMGTSLEQYF
J gene: TRBJ2-7; V gene: TRBV29-1; clone size: .; D gene: TRBD2; CDR3 DNA: TGCAGCGTTGTTTTGTGGGAGGGTCGCTCCTACGAGCAGTACTTC; CDR3 protein: CSVVLWEGRSYEQYF
J gene: TRBJ2-7; V gene: TRBV18; clone size: .; D gene: TRBD1; CDR3 DNA: TGTGCCAGCTCACCATCAGGGGGCGCTTACGAGCAGTACTTC; CDR3 protein: CASSPSGGAYEQYF
J gene: TRBJ1-3; V gene: TRBV9; clone size: .; D gene: TRBD1; CDR3 DNA: TGTGCCAGCAGCGTTTTCGACAGGGGCTCTGGAAACACCATATATTTT; CDR3 protein: CASSVFDRGSGNTIYF
J gene: TRBJ2-1; V gene: TRBV11-2; clone size: .; D gene: TRBD2; CDR3 DNA: TGTGCCAGCAGCTGGACTAGCTACAATGAGCAGTTCTTC; CDR3 protein: CASSWTSYNEQFF
J gene: TRBJ1-3; V gene: TRBV10-1; clone size: once; D gene: .; CDR3 DNA: TGCGCCAGCAGTGAGTCGTCAGGGTCTGGAAACACCATATATTTT; CDR3 protein: CASSESSGSGNTIYF
J gene: TRBJ2-7; V gene: TRBV9; clone size: .; D gene: TRBD2; CDR3 DNA: TGTGCCAGCAGTGGGACTAATCGCTACGAGCAGTACTTC; CDR3 protein: CASSGTNRYEQYF
J gene: TRBJ2-1; V gene: TRBV7-2; clone size: .; D gene: .; CDR3 DNA: TGTGCCAGCAGCGCCTCTAGGCTCAGGGAGTTCTTC; CDR3 protein: CASSASRLREFF
J gene: TRBJ2-1; V gene: TRBV29-1; clone size: once; D gene: TRBD2; CDR3 DNA: TGCAGCGTTGACGGGACTAGCGGGAGCAATGAGCAGTTCTTC; CDR3 protein: CSVDGTSGSNEQFF
J gene: TRBJ1-3; V gene: TRBV15; clone size: .; D gene: .; CDR3 DNA: TGTGCCACGAGCGTCGGACAGCTTCCCTACTCTGGAAACACCATATATTTT; CDR3 protein: CATSVGQLPYSGNTIYF
J gene: TRBJ2-1; V gene: TRBV11-3; clone size: .; D gene: TRBD2; CDR3 DNA: TGTGCCAGCAGCTACGTAGCGGGAGGCTCCTACAATGAGCAGTTCTTC; CDR3 protein: CASSYVAGGSYNEQFF
J gene: TRBJ2-3; V gene: TRBV9; clone size: .; D gene: TRBD2; CDR3 DNA: TGTGCCAGCAGCCCCGGGGGGGTCTCAGATACGCAGTATTTT; CDR3 protein: CASSPGGVSDTQYF
J gene: TRBJ2-4; V gene: TRBV30; clone size: .; D gene: .; CDR3 DNA: TGTGCCTGGAGGCAGGGTACCGGGCCCAAAAACATTCAGTACTTC; CDR3 protein: CAWRQGTGPKNIQYF
J gene: TRBJ2-7; V gene: TRBV5-5; clone size: .; D gene: .; CDR3 DNA: TGTGCCAGCAGCTTGGAAGACAGGTACTACGAGCAGTACTTC; CDR3 protein: CASSLEDRYYEQYF
J gene: TRBJ2-7; V gene: TRBV11-2; clone size: .; D gene: TRBD2; CDR3 DNA: TGTGCCAGCAGCCAACGTGTAGCGGGAGGGCCCCCCTACGAGCAGTACTTC; CDR3 protein: CASSQRVAGGPPYEQYF
J gene: TRBJ2-7; V gene: TRBV19; clone size: .; D gene: TRBD1; CDR3 DNA: TGTGCCAGCAATAAGGGACAGGGTTCCTACGAGCAGTACTTC; CDR3 protein: CASNKGQGSYEQYF
J gene: TRBJ1-1; V gene: TRBV9; clone size: .; D gene: .; CDR3 DNA: TGTGCCAGCAGCGTGGGAGGGGATACTGAAGCTTTCTTT; CDR3 protein: CASSVGGDTEAFF
J gene: TRBJ1-1; V gene: TRBV4-1; clone size: .; D gene: .; CDR3 DNA: TGCGCCAGCAGCCAAGTCCCCAGGGAGAACACTGAAGCTTTCTTT; CDR3 protein: CASSQVPRENTEAFF
J gene: TRBJ2-3; V gene: TRBV5-6; clone size: .; D gene: TRBD2; CDR3 DNA: TGTGCCAGCAGCTCCGACACTAGCGGGGCAGATACGCAGTATTTT; CDR3 protein: CASSSDTSGADTQYF
J gene: TRBJ2-7; V gene: TRBV29-1; clone size: .; D gene: .; CDR3 DNA: TGCAGCGTTCTACCGGACTCGAGTTACTACGAGCAGTACTTC; CDR3 protein: CSVLPDSSYYEQYF
J gene: TRBJ1-1; V gene: TRBV10-3; clone size: .; D gene: TRBD1; CDR3 DNA: TGTGCCATCAGTGCAGGGGGCCGGGACACTGAAGCTTTCTTT; CDR3 protein: CAISAGGRDTEAFF
J gene: TRBJ2-2; V gene: TRBV11-3; clone size: .; D gene: .; CDR3 DNA: TGTGCCAGCAGCTTCAGGGCTCTTACCGGGGAGCTGTTTTTT; CDR3 protein: CASSFRALTGELFF
J gene: TRBJ1-1; V gene: TRBV14; clone size: .; D gene: .; CDR3 DNA: TGTGCCAGCAGCTACAACCAGGGGAGGGGGGCTGAAGCTTTCTTT; CDR3 protein: CASSYNQGRGAEAFF
J gene: TRBJ1-5; V gene: TRBV4-1; clone size: .; D gene: TRBD1; CDR3 DNA: TGCGCCAGCAGCCTATTACAGGGGAATCAGCCCCAGCATTTT; CDR3 protein: CASSLLQGNQPQHF